The present entry profiles one T cell receptor beta chain with its context. The sample holds a few counts of this clone. It lacks a known antigen. Base qualities are not at hand, and no much larger clone is one base apart. This sample stems from a study of blood T cell dynamics during melanoma immunotherapy (dated by TCRdb to the early 2020s). The study in broad terms: Patients with metastatic melanoma were treated with first-line pembrolizumab or nivolumab plus ipilimumab as standard of care in the United Kingdom. Peripheral T cell receptor repertoires of metastatic melanoma patients were profiled before and after one cycle of checkpoint inhibitor therapy to find early correlates of response. A training cohort was formed from consecutive patients, and a further independent group of patients from the same centre was pooled into an external validation set.

The paper's findings and limits, for the study overall: The relatively small sample size was acknowledged as something that could potentially limit how far the results can be generalized. A bifurcated reorganization of the PBMC repertoire at W3, with increased clonality or increased diversity, was observed in patients who later achieved disease control, unlike in progressors. The study was unable to establish whether the T cell clones driving the repertoire changes were melanoma-specific or instead reflected general immune activation.

For every bulk PBMC sample, a fixed 350 ng of DNA was loaded. The immunoSEQ TCRb Assay kit was used according to manufacturer instructions to amplify TCR beta CDR3 sequences from genomic DNA. The KAPA Library Quantification Kit for Illumina platforms was used to quantify the pooled libraries by qPCR. Pooled libraries were clustered at roughly 0.55-1.2 pM and sequenced on an Illumina NextSeq 500. The original pipeline was this. TCR data were analyzed using immunoSEQ ANALYZER and the R LymphoSeq package. A rearrangement efficiency score was calculated as productive divided by the sum of productive and non-productive CDR3 sequences. Clonality was measured with the Gini coefficient and diversity with the Renyi index at alpha=1, and both measures were compared pairwise between timepoints within each patient. Clonal relatedness used an edit distance of 3, and repertoire similarity used the Bhattacharyya coefficient, both computed in LymphoSeq. Linear discriminant analysis on week-3 changes in clonality and diversity was built with the R MASS and caret packages to classify response. Drawn from immuneACCESS, this table holds only the in-frame rearrangements with V and J called that TCRdb kept. Clones are partly lost; checked studies trace under half to an unresolved V gene and leave the rest unexplained. V and J calls and clone size come straight from that table; D and trimming were deduced from the DNA. This sample holds 20,000 to 30,000 clones; roughly 85% were observed only once. 4% to 6% of the sample lies in the top ten.

The sample's time point label is to be understood as: pre-treatment baseline. Blood samples were collected before treatment (T0) and at week 3 (W3), after the first cycle of checkpoint blockade. Except for two patients with rapid clinical progression, response was assessed 12 weeks after the first infusion by RECIST 1.1; disease control meant complete response, partial response or stable disease. Patients were not eligible if they had prior systemic cancer treatment, concomitant immunosuppressant therapy or synchronous other active malignancies. Both bulk PBMC and plasma cell-free DNA were sequenced for TCR beta so that circulating cells and T cell turnover could be tracked. PBMC were isolated from blood with Lymphoprep and SepMate tubes, followed by red cell lysis. QIAamp DNA Blood Mini kits were used to extract DNA from both PBMC and sorted T cell subsets. From the cysteine up to the phenylalanine, the CDR3 has a length of 17 residues. Just the 51-base CDR3 DNA is kept, in frame starting at base 1.

The sequenced sample was blood, obtained from a patient treated with checkpoint blockade. This TCR was recovered from a human donor with melanoma. The chain was built from TRBV21-1 and TRBJ2-7; TRBD2, the table's D call, lacks a check against the DNA. TRBV21-1 is designated a pseudogene. The CDR3: CASSEGQREFPHYEQYF. The base sequence is TGTGCCAGCAGCGAAGGTCAGAGGGAGTTCCCTCACTACGAGCAGTACTTC.